Listed below are T cell receptor beta chains from one sample, sequenced in a study of blood T cell repertoires in COVID-19. The protocol was immunoSEQ multiplex PCR, while the TCRdb copy is restricted to in-frame clones and leaves out a portion. The table records about 230,000 clones, around four fifths of them present only once. Input material: peripheral blood. The receptor source for this set is a man aged 35-49 years with acute or convalescent COVID-19. Each CDR3 is given with its conserved first and last residue. Each record gives: CDR3 DNA, CDR3 protein, D gene, J gene, clone size, V gene. A D gene is named only where the DNA matches it firmly. The size of a clone is reported for some rows only, either as once, few or many, or as a class for expanded clones.

DNA: TGTGCCAGCAGGCTGACCGGGACAGGGGGGACTGAAGCTTTCTTT
CDR3: CASRLTGTGGTEAFF
D: TRBD1
J: TRBJ1-1
size: .
V: TRBV27

DNA: TGTGCCAGCAGTTTGAGGGAGTACACTGAAGCTTTCTTT
CDR3: CASSLREYTEAFF
D: .
J: TRBJ1-1
size: few
V: TRBV6-2/TRBV6-3

DNA: TGTGCCAGCAGCCAAGATGGTTCGGGAGGGACCTACGAGCAGTACTTC
CDR3: CASSQDGSGGTYEQYF
D: TRBD2
J: TRBJ2-7
size: few
V: TRBV4-2

DNA: TGCAGCGGCACGGGCGGGGGGCCTGGAAACACCATATATTTT
CDR3: CSGTGGGPGNTIYF
D: .
J: TRBJ1-3
size: .
V: TRBV29-1

DNA: TGTGCCAGCAGTTTGGCAGGAAACTATGGCTACACCTTC
CDR3: CASSLAGNYGYTF
D: .
J: TRBJ1-2
size: .
V: TRBV12-3/TRBV12-4

DNA: TGTGCCAGCACCCCGGGGGTGAACACCGGGGAGCTGTTTTTT
CDR3: CASTPGVNTGELFF
D: .
J: TRBJ2-2
size: .
V: TRBV7-2

DNA: TGTGCCAGCTCACCTCGGTCGGAGGCAGTGAGGTACGAGCAGTACTTC
CDR3: CASSPRSEAVRYEQYF
D: .
J: TRBJ2-7
size: .
V: TRBV18

DNA: TGCAGCGTCGGAGGTTTGGGAAGATCCTACAATGAGCAGTTCTTC
CDR3: CSVGGLGRSYNEQFF
D: .
J: TRBJ2-1
size: .
V: TRBV29-1

DNA: TGTGCCAGCAGCCCCTCGACTAGCGGGAGCCAAAGCACAGATACGCAGTATTTT
CDR3: CASSPSTSGSQSTDTQYF
D: TRBD2
J: TRBJ2-3
size: .
V: TRBV4-2

DNA: TGTGCCATCCGGAGAACCCTAGGAGGTTCACCCCTCCACTTT
CDR3: CAIRRTLGGSPLHF
D: .
J: TRBJ1-6
size: .
V: TRBV10-3

DNA: TGTGCCAGTAGTATAGGGACTAGCGGGGCGAATGAGCAGTTCTTC
CDR3: CASSIGTSGANEQFF
D: TRBD2
J: TRBJ2-1
size: .
V: TRBV19

DNA: TGTGCCAGCAGTTACCGTCTAAACGGGGATGAGCAGTTCTTC
CDR3: CASSYRLNGDEQFF
D: .
J: TRBJ2-1
size: once
V: TRBV6-5

DNA: TGTGCCAGCAGTGGGACAGGTTTCTATGGCTACACCTTC
CDR3: CASSGTGFYGYTF
D: TRBD1
J: TRBJ1-2
size: .
V: TRBV12-3/TRBV12-4

DNA: TGTGCCAGCAGCCTCAGGGGGAGGACAAATTCACCCCTCCACTTT
CDR3: CASSLRGRTNSPLHF
D: TRBD1
J: TRBJ1-6
size: .
V: TRBV11-2

DNA: TGTGCCAGCAGCCAGGTGGCGGGGACTGGACCGAGTAATGAGCAGTTCTTC
CDR3: CASSQVAGTGPSNEQFF
D: .
J: TRBJ2-1
size: few
V: TRBV7-2

DNA: TGTGCCAGCAGCGTAGCGGGACAGAGATCACCCCTCCACTTT
CDR3: CASSVAGQRSPLHF
D: TRBD1
J: TRBJ1-6
size: .
V: TRBV9

DNA: TGCGCCAGCAGCCAAGATGCCCCGGGGACAGGGGGGACAAACACCATATATTTT
CDR3: CASSQDAPGTGGTNTIYF
D: TRBD1
J: TRBJ1-3
size: .
V: TRBV4-1

DNA: TGTGCCAGCTCACCACGGGGTATTGGGAGTGACTACAATGAGCAGTTCTTC
CDR3: CASSPRGIGSDYNEQFF
D: .
J: TRBJ2-1
size: .
V: TRBV18

DNA: TGCGCCAGCAGTGCGTCCTACGAGCAGTACTTC
CDR3: CASSASYEQYF
D: .
J: TRBJ2-7
size: few
V: TRBV10-1

DNA: TGTGCCAGCAGCTTAGACGGTGAAGCTTTCTTT
CDR3: CASSLDGEAFF
D: .
J: TRBJ1-1
size: .
V: TRBV7-9

DNA: TGCAGTGCTGAGAAAGAGACCCAGTACTTC
CDR3: CSAEKETQYF
D: .
J: TRBJ2-5
size: .
V: TRBV20-1

DNA: TGTGCCAGCAGTTACTACGGGACAAAAGCCTACAATGAGCAGTTCTTC
CDR3: CASSYYGTKAYNEQFF
D: .
J: TRBJ2-1
size: once
V: TRBV6-5

DNA: TGTGCCAGCCAGGGGTCCCGCTCCTATAATTCACCCCTCCACTTT
CDR3: CASQGSRSYNSPLHF
D: .
J: TRBJ1-6
size: once
V: TRBV2

DNA: TGTGCCAGCAGCGTAAGAGCAGGAGGGCCCGCCGAGGAGACCCAGTACTTC
CDR3: CASSVRAGGPAEETQYF
D: .
J: TRBJ2-5
size: .
V: TRBV9

DNA: TGCGCCAGCAGCCAACGAGACAGCACCGGGGAGCTGTTTTTT
CDR3: CASSQRDSTGELFF
D: .
J: TRBJ2-2
size: .
V: TRBV4-1

DNA: TGTGCCAGCAGCTTATCCTGGGGGCTATACGAGCAGTACTTC
CDR3: CASSLSWGLYEQYF
D: .
J: TRBJ2-7
size: many
V: TRBV7-8

DNA: TGCGCCAGCAGCTTGGATCGGGGGACCGTAGCCTACGAGCAGTACTTC
CDR3: CASSLDRGTVAYEQYF
D: .
J: TRBJ2-7
size: .
V: TRBV5-1

DNA: TGCGCCAGCAGCTGGAGGACAGGGGGCACCGATTCACCCCTCCACTTT
CDR3: CASSWRTGGTDSPLHF
D: TRBD1
J: TRBJ1-6
size: few
V: TRBV5-1

DNA: TGTGCCAGCAGCTTCTTGGCAGGCAATGAGCAGTTCTTC
CDR3: CASSFLAGNEQFF
D: .
J: TRBJ2-1
size: .
V: TRBV5-5

DNA: TGTGCCAGTAGTACGACTTTAGCTGGTGAAAAACTGTTTTTT
CDR3: CASSTTLAGEKLFF
D: .
J: TRBJ1-4
size: .
V: TRBV19

DNA: TGTGCCAGCTCACCGGGACAGGGGGCCAACGAGCAGTACTTC
CDR3: CASSPGQGANEQYF
D: TRBD1
J: TRBJ2-7
size: many
V: TRBV18

DNA: TGTGCCAGTAGTTCCCTAGCGGGAAGTACCTACAATGAGCAGTTCTTC
CDR3: CASSSLAGSTYNEQFF
D: TRBD2
J: TRBJ2-1
size: .
V: TRBV19

DNA: TGTGCCAGCAGTTCCCAGGGGGAAAAACTGTTTTTT
CDR3: CASSSQGEKLFF
D: .
J: TRBJ1-4
size: few
V: TRBV27

DNA: TGCGCCAGCATCCATAGCTCTGGAAACACCATATATTTT
CDR3: CASIHSSGNTIYF
D: .
J: TRBJ1-3
size: .
V: TRBV5-1

DNA: TGTGCCAGCAGCTTAACATGGACAGGGGAGGATCATCAGCCCCAGCATTTT
CDR3: CASSLTWTGEDHQPQHF
D: TRBD1
J: TRBJ1-5
size: .
V: TRBV7-9

DNA: TGCGCCAGCAGCTCCCGGCAGGGAGGTGAAAAACTGTTTTTT
CDR3: CASSSRQGGEKLFF
D: .
J: TRBJ1-4
size: .
V: TRBV5-1

DNA: TGTGCCAGCAGCCAGAACAGGGCAGGCGGGGAGCTGTTTTTT
CDR3: CASSQNRAGGELFF
D: .
J: TRBJ2-2
size: many
V: TRBV4-2

DNA: TGCGCCAGCAGCTTGGCCACTTCGGGGGGTGGCGGCTACACCTTC
CDR3: CASSLATSGGGGYTF
D: .
J: TRBJ1-2
size: .
V: TRBV5-1

DNA: TGTGCCAGCAGCTTCGCTACTAGTTATCCCTCTGGAAACACCATATATTTT
CDR3: CASSFATSYPSGNTIYF
D: .
J: TRBJ1-3
size: once
V: TRBV11-2

DNA: TGTGCCAGCAGTAAGGGACTTACTGCAACCTACGAGCAGTACTTC
CDR3: CASSKGLTATYEQYF
D: .
J: TRBJ2-7
size: .
V: TRBV27

DNA: TGTGCCAGCAGCTCAAGAGGACAGGGCAAGCAGTACTTC
CDR3: CASSSRGQGKQYF
D: TRBD1
J: TRBJ2-7
size: .
V: TRBV9

DNA: TGTGCCAGCAGCCAAGGCAGTAATTCACCCCTCCACTTT
CDR3: CASSQGSNSPLHF
D: .
J: TRBJ1-6
size: .
V: TRBV3-1/TRBV3-2